These T cell receptor beta chains were read from a single sample in a study of blood T cells in healthy people across ages. TCRdb called the 5' RACE reads again in MiXCR, with one record for every CDR3 protein. The sample consists of 1.5 million to 2 million distinct CDR3 sequences, 28% of them appearing once. The sample taken for sequencing was blood. Receptors originate from a woman aged 25 to 39 in good health. Both conserved end residues are part of each CDR3. D genes are given only for firm matches. Only part of the rows carry a size: once, few, many, or a class if the clone is expanded.

. . TRBJ1-1 TRBV4-1 CASSHVGQTFF TGCGCCAGCAGCCACGTCGGACAGACTTTCTTT
. . TRBJ2-5 TRBV11-2 CASSPALGQAQETQYF TGTGCCAGCAGCCCCGCCCTCGGGCAGGCCCAAGAGACCCAGTACTTC
TRBD1 few TRBJ2-7 TRBV27 CASSLSSGTGFYEQYF TGTGCCAGCAGTTTATCGAGCGGGACAGGGTTCTACGAGCAGTACTTC
TRBD1 few TRBJ2-6 TRBV27 CASSQDRGVPGANVLTF TGTGCCAGCAGCCAGGACAGGGGGGTTCCTGGGGCCAACGTCCTGACTTTC
. . TRBJ2-1 TRBV12-3/TRBV12-4 CASSGNGGENYNEQFF TGTGCCAGCAGTGGAAACGGCGGGGAGAACTACAATGAGCAGTTCTTC
TRBD2 . TRBJ2-7 TRBV4-1 CASSHAPGLALYEQYF TGCGCCAGCAGCCATGCCCCGGGACTAGCCCTCTACGAGCAGTACTTC
TRBD2 few TRBJ2-1 TRBV6-6 CASSQGTSGRDEQFF TGTGCCAGCAGTCAAGGGACTAGCGGGAGGGATGAGCAGTTCTTC
TRBD2 . TRBJ2-3 TRBV3-1 CASSRAGGPHTDTQYF TGTGCCAGCAGCCGGGCGGGGGGGCCACACACAGATACGCAGTATTTT
TRBD2 . TRBJ2-1 TRBV7-2 CASSLLLAGDNEQFF TGTGCCAGCAGCTTGCTGCTAGCGGGAGACAATGAGCAGTTCTTC
. . TRBJ2-6 TRBV15 CATSRDRDPGANVLTF TGTGCCACCAGCAGAGACAGGGACCCTGGGGCCAACGTCCTGACTTTC
. . TRBJ1-3 TRBV6-6 CASSYSKQGSGNTIYF TGTGCCAGCAGTTACTCCAAACAGGGCTCTGGAAACACCATATATTTT
. . TRBJ1-1 TRBV7-2 CASSLRGDAATEAFF TGTGCCAGCAGCTTAAGAGGCGATGCCGCCACTGAAGCTTTCTTT
TRBD1 many TRBJ2-7 TRBV20-1 CSASEGTESYEQYF TGCAGTGCCTCCGAAGGGACAGAGAGCTACGAGCAGTACTTC
. many TRBJ1-2 TRBV20-1 CSAPIQGSGYTF TGCAGTGCTCCTATCCAGGGCAGTGGCTACACCTTC
TRBD2 . TRBJ2-5 TRBV12-3/TRBV12-4 CVSSLYLAGPQETQYF TGTGTCAGCAGTTTGTATCTAGCGGGGCCCCAAGAGACCCAGTACTTC
TRBD1 . TRBJ2-6 TRBV4-2 CASSRAPGQGARGANVLTF TGTGCCAGCAGCCGTGCGCCGGGACAGGGGGCGCGCGGGGCCAACGTCCTGACTTTC
TRBD1 . TRBJ1-1 TRBV19 CASSIQGGEAFF TGTGCCAGTAGTATTCAGGGGGGCGAAGCTTTCTTT
. few TRBJ1-2 TRBV9 CASTKWGGLDGYTF TGTGCCAGCACCAAATGGGGGGGGCTGGATGGCTACACCTTC
TRBD2 few TRBJ2-3 TRBV10-3 CAINPGGAFVTQYF TGTGCCATCAATCCCGGGGGGGCCTTCGTTACGCAGTATTTT
. . TRBJ2-5 TRBV7-2 CASSGFGIQETQYF TGTGCCAGCAGTGGATTTGGGATCCAAGAGACCCAGTACTTC
TRBD1 few TRBJ1-2 TRBV2 CASSERQGANYGYTF TGTGCCAGCAGTGAGAGACAGGGAGCTAACTATGGCTACACCTTC
. many TRBJ2-7 TRBV9 CASSVSGDAYEQYF TGTGCCAGCAGCGTATCCGGGGACGCCTACGAGCAGTACTTC
TRBD1 . TRBJ1-4 TRBV6-6 CASTTAGDSNEKLFF TGTGCCAGCACCACGGCAGGGGACAGTAATGAAAAACTGTTTTTT
TRBD2 few TRBJ2-1 TRBV5-1 CASYSGDKGEQFF TGCGCCAGCTATAGCGGGGACAAAGGTGAGCAGTTCTTC
. . TRBJ2-5 TRBV20-1 CSARGRQAQYF TGCAGTGCTAGGGGGAGACAAGCCCAGTACTTC
. . TRBJ2-3 TRBV20-1 CSASSSGTDTQYF TGCAGTGCTAGTTCGTCCGGCACAGATACGCAGTATTTT
TRBD2 few TRBJ2-4 TRBV28 CASSPSLAGGRRIQYF TGTGCCAGCAGTCCCTCCCTAGCGGGGGGGCGGCGCATTCAGTACTTC
. . TRBJ1-1 TRBV5-1 CASSLAVRRHTEAFF TGCGCCAGCAGCTTGGCCGTACGGCGGCACACTGAAGCTTTCTTT
TRBD1 many TRBJ2-7 TRBV29-1 CSVGRGNSYEQYF TGCAGCGTTGGCAGGGGGAACTCCTACGAGCAGTACTTC
. . TRBJ1-3 TRBV7-9 CASSPRGGASGNTIYF TGTGCCAGCAGCCCCCGAGGAGGGGCCTCAGGAAACACCATATATTTT
TRBD2 . TRBJ2-1 TRBV6-5 CASSLSYSGVRFF TGTGCCAGCAGCTTATCCTATAGCGGGGTCCGGTTCTTC
TRBD1 few TRBJ2-1 TRBV15 CATSRTGTGIYNEQFF TGTGCCACCAGCAGGACCGGGACAGGAATCTACAATGAGCAGTTCTTC
. many TRBJ2-5 TRBV14 CASSQSETQYF TGTGCCAGCAGCCAATCAGAGACCCAGTACTTC
. . TRBJ1-5 TRBV2 CASSEDTYSNQPQHF TGTGCCAGCAGTGAAGACACATATAGCAATCAGCCCCAGCATTTT